This T cell receptor (beta chain) appears in the sequencing data of a study of blood T cell repertoires in COVID-19. About the research overall: Acute-phase and convalescent COVID-19 samples originated in the United States, Italy and Spain. In each case, the material was cDNA or gDNA derived from T cells, B-cell-depleted T cells, or PBMCs.

CDR1 is SGHRS and CDR2 is YFSETQ in the germline V gene. CDR3 length: 11 amino acids. V was pared by 6 bases and J by 0 bases, with 3 bases between. In the authors' workflow: From reference gene primer amplification, estimates of nucleated cell counts were derived. TCRdb keeps only in-frame clones here, not all; method: immunoSEQ multiplex PCR. That table supplies the V and J calls and clone size; D and trimming were determined from the DNA. The sample holds over 50,000 clones, approximately 80% seen once. This clone was counted only a few times. Sequenced sample: peripheral blood. The receptor comes from a human donor with active or convalescent COVID-19. The donor label of this sample is uncertain. The gene calls are TRBV5-1 and TRBJ2-5; D gene uncertain. Here the CDR3 DNA reads TGCGCCAGCACGGACCAAGAGACCCAGTACTTC. As protein: CASTDQETQYF.